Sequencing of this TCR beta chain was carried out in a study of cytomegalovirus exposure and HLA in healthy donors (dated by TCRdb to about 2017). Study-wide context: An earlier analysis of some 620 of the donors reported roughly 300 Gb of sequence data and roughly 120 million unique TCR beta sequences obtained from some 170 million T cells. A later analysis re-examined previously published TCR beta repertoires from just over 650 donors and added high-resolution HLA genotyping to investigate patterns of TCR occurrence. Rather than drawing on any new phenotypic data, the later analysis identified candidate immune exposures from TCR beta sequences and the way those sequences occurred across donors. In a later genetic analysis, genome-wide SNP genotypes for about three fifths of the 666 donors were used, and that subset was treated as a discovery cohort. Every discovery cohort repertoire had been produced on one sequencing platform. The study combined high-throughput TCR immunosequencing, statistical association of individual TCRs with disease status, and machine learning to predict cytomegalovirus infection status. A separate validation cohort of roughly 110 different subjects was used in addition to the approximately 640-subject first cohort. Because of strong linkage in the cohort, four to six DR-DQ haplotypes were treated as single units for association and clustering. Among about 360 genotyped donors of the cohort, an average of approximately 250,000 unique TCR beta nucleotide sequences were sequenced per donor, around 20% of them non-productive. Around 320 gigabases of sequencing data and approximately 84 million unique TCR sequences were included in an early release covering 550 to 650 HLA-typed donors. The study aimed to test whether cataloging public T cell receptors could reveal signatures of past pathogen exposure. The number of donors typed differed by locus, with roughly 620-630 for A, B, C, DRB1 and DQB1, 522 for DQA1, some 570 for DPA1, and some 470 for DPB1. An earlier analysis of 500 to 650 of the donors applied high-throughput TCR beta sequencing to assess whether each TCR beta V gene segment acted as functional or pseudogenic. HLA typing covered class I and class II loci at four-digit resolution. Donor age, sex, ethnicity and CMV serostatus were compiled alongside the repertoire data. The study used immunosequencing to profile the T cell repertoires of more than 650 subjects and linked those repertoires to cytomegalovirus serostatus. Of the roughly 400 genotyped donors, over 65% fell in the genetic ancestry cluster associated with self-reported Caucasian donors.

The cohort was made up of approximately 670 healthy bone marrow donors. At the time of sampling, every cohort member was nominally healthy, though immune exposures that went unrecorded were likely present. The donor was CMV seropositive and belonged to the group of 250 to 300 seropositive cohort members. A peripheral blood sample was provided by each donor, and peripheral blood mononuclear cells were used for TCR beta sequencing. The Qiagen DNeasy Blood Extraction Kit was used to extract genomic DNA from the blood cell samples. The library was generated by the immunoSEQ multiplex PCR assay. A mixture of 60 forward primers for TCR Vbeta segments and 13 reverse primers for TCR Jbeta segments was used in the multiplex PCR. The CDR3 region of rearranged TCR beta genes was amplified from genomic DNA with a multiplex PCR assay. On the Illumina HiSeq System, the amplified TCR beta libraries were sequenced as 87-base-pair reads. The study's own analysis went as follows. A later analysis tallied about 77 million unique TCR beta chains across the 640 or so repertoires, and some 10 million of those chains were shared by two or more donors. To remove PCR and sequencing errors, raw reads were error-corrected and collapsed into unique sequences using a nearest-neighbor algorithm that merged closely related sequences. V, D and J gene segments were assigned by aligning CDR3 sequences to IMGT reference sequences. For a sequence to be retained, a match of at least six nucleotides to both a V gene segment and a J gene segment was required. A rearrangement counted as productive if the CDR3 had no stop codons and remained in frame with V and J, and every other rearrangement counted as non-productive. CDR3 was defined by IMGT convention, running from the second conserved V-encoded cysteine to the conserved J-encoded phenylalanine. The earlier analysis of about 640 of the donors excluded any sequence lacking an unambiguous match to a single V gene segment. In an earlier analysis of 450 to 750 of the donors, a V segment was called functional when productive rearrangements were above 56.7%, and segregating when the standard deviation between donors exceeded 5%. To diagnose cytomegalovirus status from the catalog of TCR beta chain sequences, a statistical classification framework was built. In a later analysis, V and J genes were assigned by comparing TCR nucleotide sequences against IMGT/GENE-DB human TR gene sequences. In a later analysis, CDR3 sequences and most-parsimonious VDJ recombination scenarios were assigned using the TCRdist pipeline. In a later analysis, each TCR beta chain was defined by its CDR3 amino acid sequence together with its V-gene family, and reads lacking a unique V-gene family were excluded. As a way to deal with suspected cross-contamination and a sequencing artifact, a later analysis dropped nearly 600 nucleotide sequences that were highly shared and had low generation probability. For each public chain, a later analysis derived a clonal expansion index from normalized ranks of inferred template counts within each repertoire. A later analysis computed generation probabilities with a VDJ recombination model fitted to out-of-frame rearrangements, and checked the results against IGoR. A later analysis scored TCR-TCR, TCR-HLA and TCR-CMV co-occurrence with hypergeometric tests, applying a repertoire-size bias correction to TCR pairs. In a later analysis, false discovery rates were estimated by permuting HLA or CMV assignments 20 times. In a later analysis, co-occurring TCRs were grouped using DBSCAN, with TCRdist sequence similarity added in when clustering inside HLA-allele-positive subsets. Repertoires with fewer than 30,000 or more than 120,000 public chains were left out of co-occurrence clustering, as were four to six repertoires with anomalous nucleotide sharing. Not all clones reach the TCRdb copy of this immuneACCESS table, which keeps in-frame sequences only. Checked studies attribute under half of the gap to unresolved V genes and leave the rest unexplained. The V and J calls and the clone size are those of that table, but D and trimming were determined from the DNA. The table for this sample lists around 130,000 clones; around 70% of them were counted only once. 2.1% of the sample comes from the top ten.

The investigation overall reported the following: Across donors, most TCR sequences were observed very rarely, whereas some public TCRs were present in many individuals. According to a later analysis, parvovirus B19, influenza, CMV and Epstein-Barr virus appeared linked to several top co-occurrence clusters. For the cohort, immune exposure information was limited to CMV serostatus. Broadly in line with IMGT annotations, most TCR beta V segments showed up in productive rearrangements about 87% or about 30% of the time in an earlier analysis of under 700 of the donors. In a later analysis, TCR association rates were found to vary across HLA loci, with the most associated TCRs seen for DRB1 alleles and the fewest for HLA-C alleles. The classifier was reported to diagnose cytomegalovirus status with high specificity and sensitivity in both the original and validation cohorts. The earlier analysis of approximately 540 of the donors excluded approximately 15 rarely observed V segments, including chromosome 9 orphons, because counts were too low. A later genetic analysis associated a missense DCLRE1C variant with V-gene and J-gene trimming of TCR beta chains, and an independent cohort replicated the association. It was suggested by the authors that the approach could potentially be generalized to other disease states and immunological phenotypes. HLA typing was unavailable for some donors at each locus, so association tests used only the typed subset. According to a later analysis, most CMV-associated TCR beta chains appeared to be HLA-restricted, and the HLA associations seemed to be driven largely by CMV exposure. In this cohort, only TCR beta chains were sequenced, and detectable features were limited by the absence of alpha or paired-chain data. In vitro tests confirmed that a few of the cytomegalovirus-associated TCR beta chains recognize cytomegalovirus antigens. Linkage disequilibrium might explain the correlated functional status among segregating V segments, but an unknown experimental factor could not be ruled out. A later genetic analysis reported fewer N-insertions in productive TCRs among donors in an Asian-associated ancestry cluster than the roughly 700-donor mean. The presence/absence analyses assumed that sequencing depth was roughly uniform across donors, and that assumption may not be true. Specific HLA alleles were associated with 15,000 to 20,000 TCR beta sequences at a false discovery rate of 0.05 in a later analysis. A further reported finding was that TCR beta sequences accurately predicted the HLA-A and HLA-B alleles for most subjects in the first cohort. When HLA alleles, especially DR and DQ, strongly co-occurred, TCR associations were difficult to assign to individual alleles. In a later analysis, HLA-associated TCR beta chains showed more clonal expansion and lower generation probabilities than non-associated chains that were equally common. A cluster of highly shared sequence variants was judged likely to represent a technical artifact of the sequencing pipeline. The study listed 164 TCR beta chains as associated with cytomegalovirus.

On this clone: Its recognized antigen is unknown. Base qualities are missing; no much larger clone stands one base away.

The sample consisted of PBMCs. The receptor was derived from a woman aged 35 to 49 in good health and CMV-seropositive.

CDR3 region: CASSVRQGTGELFF. The DNA sequence follows: TGTGCCAGCAGCGTGAGACAGGGGACCGGGGAGCTGTTTTTT. The chain was built from TRBV5-4 and TRBJ2-2; 8 middle bases align to TRBD1. The junction shows trimming of 4 bases on V and 5 bases on J, and the gene matches do not reach 4 bases of it. The germline V gene (reference sequence) supplies CDR1 SGHNT and CDR2 YYREEE. Reading from cysteine to phenylalanine, the CDR3 counts 14 amino acids. The entry retains the CDR3 DNA only, 42 bases that are in frame from base 1.